These T cell receptor beta chains were read from a single sample in a study of T and B cells in COVID-19 patients. TCRdb analysed the multiplex PCR reads with MiXCR anew, one entry per CDR3 protein. The sample carries several thousand distinct CDR3 sequences, 21% recorded once. What was sequenced was blood. All receptors derive from a human donor with active COVID-19. Both conserved end residues are part of each CDR3. The D gene is left open where the match is weak. Not all rows give a size; the values are once, few, many and, for expanded clones, a class.

>many|TRBV7-2|TRBD1|TRBJ2-7
TGTGCCAGCAGCTTCGGGACAGGGGTCTACGAGCAGTACTTC
CASSFGTGVYEQYF
>many|TRBV10-3|TRBD2|TRBJ2-7
TGTGCCATCAGCCAGACTAGCGGGGGGCCCTACGAGCAGTACTTC
CAISQTSGGPYEQYF
>-|TRBV20-1|-|TRBJ2-4
TGCAGTGCTCCCCCGATCTCGACTGCCAAAAACATTCAGTACTTC
CSAPPISTAKNIQYF
>few|TRBV14|TRBD2|TRBJ2-2
TGTGCCAGCAGACGGAGCGGGGGAAGCACCGGGGAGCTGTTTTTT
CASRRSGGSTGELFF
>medium-sized|TRBV6-5|TRBD1|TRBJ1-1
TGTGCCAGCAGCTACGGGACAGCCTACACTGAAGCTTTCTTT
CASSYGTAYTEAFF
>once|TRBV20-1|TRBD2|TRBJ2-5
TGCAGTGCTATACCCGGGACTAAGAAGACCCAGTACTTC
CSAIPGTKKTQYF
>few|TRBV4-2|-|TRBJ1-4
TGTGCCAGCAGCCAAGATATCGGGACTAATGAAAAACTGTTTTTT
CASSQDIGTNEKLFF
>few|TRBV20-1|-|TRBJ1-5
TGCAGTGCTAGCGGAGGGGCGGGGAATCAGCCCCAGCATTTT
CSASGGAGNQPQHF
>few|TRBV10-3|-|TRBJ2-1
TGTGCCATCAGTAACCGGGACGGAGACAATGAGCAGTTCTTC
CAISNRDGDNEQFF
>-|TRBV15|TRBD1|TRBJ1-2
TGTGCCACCAGCAGAGGGACAGGGGGCTATGGCTACACCTTC
CATSRGTGGYGYTF
>few|TRBV5-1|-|TRBJ1-4
TGCGCCAGCAGCAATGGACCCCTACGGGAGGAAAAACTGTTTTTT
CASSNGPLREEKLFF
>-|TRBV19|TRBD2|TRBJ2-7
TGTGCCAGTAGTATAATGGGACTAGCGGGTAGCTACGAGCAGTACTTC
CASSIMGLAGSYEQYF
>few|TRBV7-2|TRBD2|TRBJ2-1
TGTGCCAGCAGCTTAGTAGCGGGAAATGAGCAGTTCTTC
CASSLVAGNEQFF
>medium-sized|TRBV19|-|TRBJ1-6
TGTGCCAGTAAAGGTGCAGGGGCGAATTCACCCCTCCACTTT
CASKGAGANSPLHF
>medium-sized|TRBV18|-|TRBJ1-6
TGTGCCAGCTCCCGAGCGGATAATTCACCCCTCCACTTT
CASSRADNSPLHF
>large|TRBV11-1|-|TRBJ2-1
TGTGCCAGCAGCTTAGATCACAATGAGCAGTTCTTC
CASSLDHNEQFF
>-|TRBV7-6|TRBD2|TRBJ2-7
TGTGCCAGCAGCCCTAGTGTAGCGGGAGCGTTCGAGCAGTACTTC
CASSPSVAGAFEQYF
>few|TRBV7-9|-|TRBJ2-2
TGTGCCAGCAGTGGGAGAGGGACAAAGCTAAAGCGCACCGGGGAGCTGTTTTTT
CASSGRGTKLKRTGELFF
>once|TRBV20-1|TRBD1|TRBJ1-2
TGCAGTGCTCCAGCAGGGGGCGCGGGCTATGGCTACACCTTC
CSAPAGGAGYGYTF
>medium-sized|TRBV24-1|TRBD1|TRBJ2-1
TGTGCCACCAGTGATATTGGAGGTCAGGGGGAAAAGAATGAGCAGTTCTTC
CATSDIGGQGEKNEQFF
>-|TRBV28|-|TRBJ2-1
TGTGCCAGCAGCCCAGACAAGTCCTACAATGAGCAGTTCTTC
CASSPDKSYNEQFF
>many|TRBV24-1|-|TRBJ1-2
TGTGCCACCAGAATTCCATCAGCAAATCTTAACTATGGCTACACCTTC
CATRIPSANLNYGYTF
>medium-sized|TRBV19|-|TRBJ2-1
TGTGCCAGTACTGTTGGACTCGCGTCCCTATTTGATGAGCAGTTCTTC
CASTVGLASLFDEQFF
>-|TRBV11-2|TRBD1|TRBJ1-2
TGTGCCAGCAGCTCCCTACAGGGGTGGAACTATGGCTACACCTTC
CASSSLQGWNYGYTF
>large|TRBV29-1|-|TRBJ2-7
TGCAGCGTCCGTGAGGTGACAGGAGGACCCTACGAGCAGTACTTC
CSVREVTGGPYEQYF
>few|TRBV4-3|TRBD1|TRBJ1-2
TGCGCCAGCAGCGAGACAGGGTGGGATGGCTACACCTTC
CASSETGWDGYTF
>medium-sized|TRBV6-2/TRBV6-3|-|TRBJ1-1
TGTGCCAGCAGTTACGCCTTGGGAGGGAGGATGGCTTTCTTT
CASSYALGGRMAFF
>-|TRBV27|-|TRBJ2-5
TGTGCCAGCAGTTTGGGGGTCCAAGAGACCCAGTACTTC
CASSLGVQETQYF
>medium-sized|TRBV6-1|-|TRBJ2-1
TGTGCCAGCAGTGTGCCGTTTCTAGCTGAGCAGTTCTTC
CASSVPFLAEQFF
>-|TRBV29-1|TRBD1|TRBJ2-7
TGCAGCGTGGGGACAGGGGAGGGGCGCGAGCAGTACTTC
CSVGTGEGREQYF
>-|TRBV5-6|TRBD1|TRBJ2-7
TGTGCCAGCAGCGGGGACAGGGCGTACGAGCAGTACTTC
CASSGDRAYEQYF
>-|TRBV30|-|TRBJ2-2
TGTGCCTCCTACTTCCTCCACCCAGGGGAGGAGTCCGGGGAGCTGTTTTTT
CASYFLHPGEESGELFF
>few|TRBV30|TRBD1|TRBJ1-1
TGTGCCTGGAAACTCCGGGACAGCGAAACTGAAGCTTTCTTT
CAWKLRDSETEAFF
>few|TRBV10-3|TRBD1|TRBJ2-7
TGTGCCATCAGAGACCCTCCCGGACAGGGGAGCTCCTACGAGCAGTACTTC
CAIRDPPGQGSSYEQYF
>-|TRBV24-1|-|TRBJ2-5
TGTGCCACCAAGGGGGCGGGAGCGGAGACCCAGTGCTTC
CATKGAGAETQCF
>few|TRBV20-1|-|TRBJ2-1
TGCAGTGCTGCAGAAGGGCACAATGAGCAGTTCTTC
CSAAEGHNEQFF
>few|TRBV4-2|-|TRBJ1-4
TGTGCCAGCAGCCAAGACATGGGTTTCGATAATGAAAAACTGTTTTTT
CASSQDMGFDNEKLFF
>medium-sized|TRBV30|-|TRBJ2-1
TGTGCCTGGGGCCCGGGGTTCGGGCAGTTCTTC
CAWGPGFGQFF
>medium-sized|TRBV18|-|TRBJ2-7
TGTGCCAGCTCACCTGGAAACAGGGCTACCTACGAGCAGTACTTC
CASSPGNRATYEQYF
>medium-sized|TRBV27|-|TRBJ2-2
TGTGCCAGCAGTTTATCCAGGGAGGCCGGGGAGCTGTTTTTT
CASSLSREAGELFF
>once|TRBV6-5|TRBD1|TRBJ2-1
TGTGCCAGCAGTTCCGACAGGGCCGGGGCCTCCAATGAGCAGTTCTTC
CASSSDRAGASNEQFF
>many|TRBV27|TRBD1|TRBJ1-6
TGTGCCAGCAGTACAACCCTGGACAGGATAAATTCACCCCTCCACTTT
CASSTTLDRINSPLHF
>few|TRBV7-6|-|TRBJ1-3
TGTGCCAGCAGCTTAGCTGGCTCGAGCTCTGGAAACACCATATATTTT
CASSLAGSSSGNTIYF
>-|TRBV14|-|TRBJ2-5
TGTGCCAGCAGCCAGGGGGCCAGGGGAGTCGCAGAGACCCAGTACTTC
CASSQGARGVAETQYF
>-|TRBV5-1|-|TRBJ2-5
TGCGCCAGCAGCTTGGATTTTGGGGACGAGACCCAGTACTTC
CASSLDFGDETQYF
>-|TRBV5-1|TRBD2|TRBJ2-3
TGCGCCAGCAGCTTGGGGACTAGCTCGAACACAGATACGCAGTATTTT
CASSLGTSSNTDTQYF
>-|TRBV7-9|-|TRBJ2-1
TGTGCCAGCAGCTTAGGGATCAGGGAAAATGAGCAGTTCTTC
CASSLGIRENEQFF
>-|TRBV29-1|TRBD1|TRBJ2-6
TGCAGCGCTTGGACAGGGGGTAGTGGGGCCAACGTCCTGACTTTC
CSAWTGGSGANVLTF
>once|TRBV7-2|-|TRBJ1-2
TGTGCCAGCAGCTTAGGTTATAGCGGGGACGGCTACACCTTC
CASSLGYSGDGYTF
>medium-sized|TRBV5-6|TRBD2|TRBJ2-5
TGTGCCAGCAGCTCACGGACTAGCGGGGACCCTTTGACCCAGTACTTC
CASSSRTSGDPLTQYF
>few|TRBV20-1|-|TRBJ2-7
TGCAGTGCTTATAGGGAGAGCTCCTACGAGCAGTACTTC
CSAYRESSYEQYF
>-|TRBV28|-|TRBJ2-7
TGTGCCAGCACTCCCGGAACCGGGACGGACTCCTACGAGCAGTACTTC
CASTPGTGTDSYEQYF
>few|TRBV20-1|TRBD1|TRBJ2-1
TGCAGTGCTAGAAGGGGGCGGTCCTACAATGAGCAGTTCTTC
CSARRGRSYNEQFF
>many|TRBV14|-|TRBJ2-6
TGTGCCAGCAGCCAAATTGTCGCTGGGGCCAACGTCCTGACTTTC
CASSQIVAGANVLTF